This T cell receptor beta chain was profiled in a study of T cell repertoires in cytomegalovirus infection. The table lists this clonotype with a few counts. TCRdb re-called the reads through MiXCR, storing one row per CDR3 protein. The repertoire has 150,000 to 200,000 distinct CDR3 sequences, 25% to 30% of them found once; the top ten carry about 28%. This CDR3 contains 15 residues. The V segment lost 8 bases and the J segment 0 bases; nucleotides outside the gene matches: 4. Germline CDR1 is ENHRY and CDR2 is SYGVKD. This sequence joins TRBV10-3 and TRBJ2-6; 7 bases match TRBD1. The clonotype originates from a human donor in good health (CMV status not recorded). Some clones in this sample may be carry-over from other donors' samples. Material: PBMCs. CDR3 sequence reads: CAIGTDNSGANVLTF. CDR3 bases: TGTGCCATCGGGACAGATAACTCTGGGGCCAACGTCCTGACTTTC.